These 23 T cell receptor beta chains were all obtained from the same sample, sequenced in a study of T-cell memory formation after mild COVID-19. TCRdb called the 5' RACE reads again in MiXCR, with one record for every CDR3 protein. The sample has 110,000 to 150,000 distinct CDR3 sequences, roughly a quarter seen once. Sequenced sample: PBMCs or a T cell subset sorted from them (not recorded which). The receptors originated from an adult woman who had mild COVID-19 (a few samples of this study predate the infection). Cell type and time point are not known.

The chain uses TRBV6-1 and TRBJ2-7; D uncertain. The CDR3 is 14 residues long. The V and J ends lost 5 bases and 5 bases respectively, with 16 bases between them. Per germline, CDR1 MNHNS and CDR2 SASEGT. The CDR3 DNA reads TGTGCCAGCAGTCTAGAAGCTCCTAGGGACGAGCAGTACTTC. Amino acid sequence: CASSLEAPRDEQYF.

V usage is TRBV5-1 and J usage is TRBJ1-5; TRBD1 is a possible D gene (5 bases). Germline values: CDR1 SGHRS, CDR2 YFSETQ. The CDR3 runs to 22 residues. Deletions cut 4 bases from V and 0 bases from J, with 32 bases between. CDR3 DNA sequence: TGCGCCAGCAGCGCGGAAAGATCAAGAGGCAGGGCCGATCTTTATAGCAATCAGCCCCAGCATTTT. Its translation: CASSAERSRGRADLYSNQPQHF.

The CDR3 spells CASSQPSGYNEQFF. CDR3 bases: TGTGCCAGTAGTCAACCCTCCGGCTACAATGAGCAGTTCTTC. The chain employs TRBV19 and TRBJ2-1; D gene unclear. Trimming pared 5 bases from V and 3 bases from J, leaving 11 bases between. The CDR3 covers 14 residues. Per the germline V gene, CDR1 is LNHDA and CDR2 is SQIVND (reference sequence).

This clonotype has just a few counts. This rearrangement joins TRBV30 to TRBJ1-5, with D hard to call. Germline assignment: CDR1 GTSNPN and CDR2 SVGIG (reference sequence). The length of the CDR3 is 17 residues. V was pared by 1 base and J by 0 bases, with 16 bases between. The DNA for the CDR3 is TGTGCCTGGAGTGACTCAGTCAGGATTTATAGCAATCAGCCCCAGCATTTT. Translation gives CAWSDSVRIYSNQPQHF.

The chain carries TRBV7-8 and TRBJ2-1; weak D call: TRBD2 (6 bases). With 5 bases removed from V and 6 bases from J, the gap between germline ends came to 17 bases. Germline CDR1 SGHVS, CDR2 FQNEAQ. This CDR3 is 15 amino acids long. CDR3 loop: CASSAYAGSGNEQFF. CDR3 DNA: TGTGCCAGCAGCGCCTACGCGGGGTCCGGCAATGAGCAGTTCTTC.

The chain recombines TRBV3-1 with TRBJ2-7, with 9 bases lining up with TRBD2. CDR3 size: 16 residues. V shed 0 bases and J 5 bases; nucleotides not matched to a gene: 8. Germline lookup yields CDR1 LGHDT and CDR2 YNNKEL (reference sequence). The CDR3 loop reads CASSQDEALAGNEQYF. CDR3 sequence (DNA): TGTGCCAGCAGCCAAGATGAAGCCCTAGCGGGAAACGAGCAGTACTTC.

This clonotype was seen many times. The gene calls are TRBV15 and TRBJ1-1; maybe TRBD1 (5 bases). This CDR3 has 15 residues. V was shortened by 0 bases and J by 5 bases, with 13 bases between the two germline ends. The V gene's germline CDR1 is LNHNV and CDR2 YYDKDF (reference sequence). The CDR3 DNA reads as TGTGCCACCAGCAGAGACAGGGAGTCGGGTACTGAAGCTTTCTTT. Residues: CATSRDRESGTEAFF.

This clonotype was seen a handful of times. The chain links TRBV7-3 to TRBJ2-1, with D possibly matching TRBD2 (5 bases). The CDR3 totals 15 residues. V lost 6 bases, J lost 7 bases, and 19 bases lay in between. Germline V gene lookup returns CDR1 SGHTA and CDR2 FQGTGA. The CDR3, as DNA: TGTGCCAGCAGACGCAGCCTAGCATCGGGAAATGAGCAGTTCTTC. This encodes CASRRSLASGNEQFF.

This clonotype was seen a few times. The gene calls are TRBV7-9 and TRBJ2-5, with 8 bases lining up with TRBD2. Germline CDR1 SEHNR, CDR2 FQNEAQ (reference sequence). Trimming took 6 bases from V and 4 from J; bases not matched to a gene: 7. The CDR3 covers 14 residues. For the CDR3, the DNA is TGTGCCAGCAGTCCCAGCGGGGGAAGAGAGACCCAGTACTTC. Amino acids: CASSPSGGRETQYF.

The chain is built from TRBV15 and TRBJ1-6; D not resolved. Germline values: CDR1 LNHNV, CDR2 YYDKDF (reference sequence). The CDR3 extends over 15 amino acids. V lost 3 bases and J 7 bases, leaving 13 bases between the germline ends. The CDR3 loop reads CATSRGNPGNSPLHF. The CDR3 DNA reads as TGTGCCACCAGCAGGGGGAATCCCGGGAATTCACCCCTCCACTTT.

This clonotype was picked up a small number of times. In nucleotides, the CDR3 is TGTGCCAGCAGCCTTACTTTGCGTGACCGTGTCGCCACAGATACGCAGTATTTT. This sequence encodes CASSLTLRDRVATDTQYF. The chain has TRBV7-9 and TRBJ2-3; no firm D call. V was cut by 5 bases and J by 2 bases, with 23 bases left in between. The CDR3 consists of 18 residues. Germline assignment: CDR1 SEHNR and CDR2 FQNEAQ (reference sequence). The full variable domain, in which reference TRBV7-9 and TRBJ2-3 provide the parts outside the CDR3, is DTGVSQNPRHKITKRGQNVTFRCDPISEHNRLYWYRQTLGQGPEFLTYFQNEAQLEKSRLLSDRFSAERPKGSFSTLEIQRTEQGDSAMYLCASSLTLRDRVATDTQYFGPGTRLTVL.

J is TRBJ2-5 and V is TRBV12-3 or TRBV12-4; 11 bases are a match to TRBD2. The V and J ends lost 3 bases and 2 bases, in that order; junction bases with no gene match: 5. The CDR3 consists of 16 residues. CDR3 DNA sequence: TGTGCCAGCAGTTTCACTAGCGGGGGCCTTCAAGAGACCCAGTACTTC. It yields the protein CASSFTSGGLQETQYF.

The V gene is TRBV12-3 or TRBV12-4, the J gene TRBJ2-5; possibly TRBD1 or TRBD2 for D (5 bases each). V was clipped by 3 bases and J by 7 bases, with 15 bases between them. The CDR3 has 14 amino acids. CDR3 loop: CASSFSGQGVTQYF. The CDR3 DNA reads as TGTGCCAGCAGTTTTTCGGGTCAGGGAGTGACCCAGTACTTC.

A few counts support this clonotype. The chain combines TRBV12-3 or TRBV12-4 with TRBJ2-1; D tentatively reads TRBD1 or TRBD2 (5 bases each). V gave up 1 base and J gave up 2 bases, with 15 bases separating them. This CDR3 contains 17 residues. The CDR3 region has the DNA TGTGCCAGCAGTTTAGGGATCGGGGCCCCAGCCTACAATGAGCAGTTCTTC. Encoded protein: CASSLGIGAPAYNEQFF.

The chain links TRBV5-1 to TRBJ1-1, with D possibly matching TRBD1 (6 bases). This CDR3 is built from 13 residues. V lost 0 bases, J lost 6 bases, and 9 bases lay in between. CDR1 and CDR2 (germline): SGHRS, YFSETQ. Here the CDR3 reads CASSLGRGAEAFF. The CDR3 nucleotides read TGCGCCAGCAGCTTGGGCAGGGGCGCTGAAGCTTTCTTT.

The chain combines TRBV7-8 with TRBJ2-5; TRBD2 matches 11 bases. The J segment lost 5 bases and the V segment lost 5 bases, leaving 7 bases of the junction unmatched. The CDR3 is made up of 15 amino acids. CDR1 and CDR2 (germline): SGHVS, FQNEAQ. The CDR3 spells CASSPTSGRGETQYF. The CDR3 bases are TGTGCCAGCAGCCCTACTAGCGGGAGAGGGGAGACCCAGTACTTC.

This clonotype was recorded at least ten times. The rearrangement joins TRBV21-1 to TRBJ2-3. TRBV21-1 is an annotated pseudogene. The CDR3 runs to 15 residues. The CDR3 DNA follows: TGTGCCAGCAGCAAAGCATCCGGAAGCACAGATACGCAGTATTTT. It specifies CASSKASGSTDTQYF.

V gene TRBV6-5 combines with J gene TRBJ1-1; the D gene is possibly TRBD1 (6 bases). Germline assignment: CDR1 MNHEY and CDR2 SVGAGI. Deletions cut 0 bases from V and 2 bases from J, with 13 bases between. There are 16 residues in the CDR3. The CDR3 loop reads CASSYSIRGTNTEAFF. CDR3 sequence (DNA): TGTGCCAGCAGTTACTCGATCAGGGGCACCAACACTGAAGCTTTCTTT.

The rearrangement joins TRBV5-1 to TRBJ2-2; D may be TRBD1 (6 bases). The ends were cut back, 0 bases at V and 5 bases at J, with 8 bases in the middle. The CDR3 is made up of 14 amino acids. Germline V lookup: CDR1 SGHRS, CDR2 YFSETQ. The CDR3 sequence is CASSLGQATGELFF. The CDR3 DNA reads TGCGCCAGCAGCTTGGGACAGGCAACCGGGGAGCTGTTTTTT.

This chain uses TRBV29-1 with TRBJ2-5, with 9 bases aligning to TRBD2. The V segment lost 4 bases and the J segment 0 bases; nucleotides outside the gene matches: 3. This CDR3 has 14 residues. Germline V gene sequence: CDR1 SQVTM, CDR2 ANQGSEA. The CDR3 region is CSVVAGAYQETQYF. The CDR3 bases are TGCAGCGTTGTAGCGGGGGCATACCAAGAGACCCAGTACTTC. Looking up the rest from reference TRBV29-1 and TRBJ2-5 gives the full variable domain: SAVISQKPSRDICQRGTSLTIQCQVDSQVTMMFWYRQQPGQSLTLIATANQGSEATYESGFVIDKFPISRPNLTFSTLTVSNMSPEDSSIYLCSVVAGAYQETQYFGPGTRLLVL.

This rearrangement joins TRBV29-1 to TRBJ2-7, with 9 bases lining up with TRBD2. The CDR3 runs to 15 residues. Germline V gene sequence: CDR1 SQVTM, CDR2 ANQGSEA. V lost 6 bases to trimming and J lost 4 bases; unmatched junction nucleotides: 13. This CDR3 reads CSVPGLASGRYEQYF. Written as DNA, the CDR3 is TGCAGCGTCCCCGGACTAGCGAGTGGACGGTACGAGCAGTACTTC.

In this sample, this clonotype turned up a few times. In nucleotides, the CDR3 is TGCGCCAGCAGCCAAGAACTGGATACGCAGTATTTT. This gives the protein CASSQELDTQYF. The V call is TRBV4-1, the J call TRBJ2-3; D gene uncertain. This CDR3 is 12 amino acids long. From germline, CDR1 is MGHRA and CDR2 YSYEKL. V dropped 0 bases and J dropped 6 bases, with 4 bases sitting between them.

The genes are TRBV7-9 and TRBJ2-3; D is unresolved. CDR1 is SEHNR, CDR2 FQNEAQ, per germline (reference sequence). This CDR3 contains 17 residues. Trimming stripped 1 base from V and 0 bases from J, with 14 bases between. The CDR3 loop is CASSLGWLETSTDTQYF. CDR3 DNA sequence: TGTGCCAGCAGCTTAGGCTGGCTGGAGACTAGCACAGATACGCAGTATTTT.